This T cell receptor beta chain was recorded in a study of human T cells and chemical hapten exposure. Study findings and constraints: No change in TCRs above 1 in 1000 frequency was produced by DPC sensitization.

The germline V gene encodes CDR1 SGHVS and CDR2 FQNEAQ. CDR3 length: 16 residues. With V trimmed by 1 base and J by 4 bases, 6 bases remained unmatched. Library construction involved attaching unique molecular identifiers to individual cDNA molecules, which allowed quantitative, reproducible TCR counting. MiXCR, applied by TCRdb to the RACE reads, yields one record per CDR3 protein. The data contain tens of thousands of distinct CDR3 sequences, roughly 8% of them singletons. Time point indicated: healthy volunteer bleed at 2 weeks. The authors' total RNA extraction used unfractionated whole blood. Points on this clonotype: Its antigen is currently unknown.

Sequencing was performed on whole blood. This TCR was recovered from a female donor in good health. Some clones in this sample may be carry-over from other donors' samples. The chain is built from TRBV7-8 and TRBJ2-3; TRBD2 aligns across 9 bases. The CDR3 protein is CASSLGAGGPADTQYF. CDR3 in DNA: TGTGCCAGCAGCTTAGGTGCGGGAGGGCCTGCAGATACGCAGTATTTT.